This TCR beta chain was recovered during a study of blood T cell repertoires in COVID-19. Turning to the study itself: Acute and convalescent COVID-19 specimens originated in the United States, Italy and Spain. T cells, B-cell-depleted T cells, or PBMCs provided the cDNA or gDNA that served as material.

Original processing notes: By means of reference gene primer amplification, nucleated cell counts were estimated. The table came from immunoSEQ multiplex PCR; TCRdb's copy has only in-frame clones and leaves some out. The V and J calls and clone size are taken from that table; D and trimming were inferred from the DNA. The sample lists tens of thousands of clones, approximately 80% occurring once. Germline loops: CDR1 SGHRS, CDR2 YFSETQ. Unmatched junction bases numbered 8, after V lost 0 bases and J lost 4 bases. The CDR3 length is 17 residues. Patients of the Seattle cohort, enrolled during active infection, were followed longitudinally.

Source material: peripheral blood. The chain combines TRBV5-1 with TRBJ2-1, with TRBD2 matching over 9 bases. This clonotype was obtained from a man younger than 45 with COVID-19, enrolled during active disease. The CDR3 sequence is CASSLGVAGVPYNEQFF. The DNA for the CDR3 is TGCGCCAGCAGCTTGGGAGTAGCGGGGGTCCCTTACAATGAGCAGTTCTTC.